These T cell receptor beta chains were read from a single sample in a study of T cells in Graves' hyperthyroidism and ophthalmopathy. MiXCR, run by TCRdb on the multiplex PCR reads, gives a single entry per CDR3 protein. The table lists about half a million distinct CDR3 sequences, about 20% of them singletons. The sequencing input was blood. All receptors derive from a man aged 40-55 years with Graves' ophthalmopathy. Both conserved end residues are part of each CDR3. D genes are given only for firm matches. Clone size, where shown, is once, few, many, or a class for clones that have expanded.

>TRBJ1-2|.|.|TRBV12-3/TRBV12-4
CASSVGRGGQIGYTF
TGTGCCAGCAGTGTGGGCAGGGGCGGGCAGATTGGCTACACCTTC
>TRBJ1-2|TRBD1|.|TRBV4-1
CASSQGTGPTYGYTF
TGCGCCAGCAGCCAAGGGACAGGACCCACCTATGGCTACACCTTC
>TRBJ1-2|.|few|TRBV12-3/TRBV12-4
CASSSADRNYGYTF
TGTGCCAGCAGTTCGGCGGACAGAAACTATGGCTACACCTTC
>TRBJ1-2|.|many|TRBV3-1
CASSQEGLYGYTF
TGTGCCAGCAGCCAAGAAGGGCTTTATGGCTACACCTTC
>TRBJ1-1|.|few|TRBV10-3
CAISGTGGPKDTEAFF
TGTGCCATCAGTGGGACGGGGGGGCCGAAGGACACTGAAGCTTTCTTT
>TRBJ2-1|TRBD2|many|TRBV29-1
CSVEGLARSSYNEQFF
TGCAGCGTTGAAGGACTAGCAAGAAGCTCCTACAATGAGCAGTTCTTC
>TRBJ1-5|.|many|TRBV11-2
CASSFSRGGNQPQHF
TGTGCCAGCAGCTTCTCCAGGGGTGGAAATCAGCCCCAGCATTTT
>TRBJ1-5|.|.|TRBV15
CATSRDLQGLVQPQHF
TGTGCCACCAGCAGAGATCTTCAGGGGCTAGTTCAGCCCCAGCATTTT
>TRBJ2-5|TRBD2|few|TRBV7-2
CASSFGGRDSETQYF
TGTGCCAGCAGCTTCGGCGGGAGGGACTCGGAGACCCAGTACTTC
>TRBJ2-3|.|few|TRBV9
CASSVELITDTQYF
TGTGCCAGCAGCGTAGAACTGATCACAGATACGCAGTATTTT
>TRBJ2-7|.|.|TRBV5-5
CASTPPGPTDYEQYF
TGTGCCAGCACCCCCCCGGGGCCGACCGACTACGAGCAGTACTTC
>TRBJ2-7|.|.|TRBV28
CASRDSGTYEQYF
TGTGCCAGCCGCGACAGTGGCACCTACGAGCAGTACTTC
>TRBJ2-1|.|few|TRBV29-1
CSVEADNEQFF
TGCAGCGTTGAGGCCGACAATGAGCAGTTCTTC
>TRBJ2-6|.|.|TRBV5-8
CASSFDFLGSGANVLTF
TGTGCCAGCAGCTTTGACTTTCTAGGCTCTGGGGCCAACGTCCTGACTTTC
>TRBJ1-1|.|.|TRBV4-2
CASSQEKNTEAFF
TGTGCCAGCAGCCAAGAGAAGAACACTGAAGCTTTCTTT
>TRBJ2-3|TRBD2|many|TRBV7-3
CASSLTARGAGEADTQYF
TGTGCCAGCAGCTTAACGGCACGGGGTGCGGGGGAGGCAGATACGCAGTATTTT
>TRBJ2-1|TRBD1|.|TRBV6-1
CASTQDRSALGEQFF
TGTGCCAGCACCCAGGACAGGTCTGCACTTGGGGAGCAGTTCTTC
>TRBJ2-1|TRBD1|many|TRBV28
CASSFSDREIDNEQFF
TGTGCCAGCAGTTTCTCGGACAGGGAGATAGACAATGAGCAGTTCTTC
>TRBJ2-2|.|few|TRBV7-8
CASSLVANTGELFF
TGTGCCAGCAGCTTAGTGGCTAACACCGGGGAGCTGTTTTTT
>TRBJ2-1|.|.|TRBV19
CASSIGAVSYNEQFF
TGTGCCAGTAGTATCGGGGCGGTCTCCTACAATGAGCAGTTCTTC
>TRBJ1-5|.|few|TRBV4-1
CASSQESYQPQHF
TGCGCCAGCAGCCAAGAGAGTTATCAGCCCCAGCATTTT
>TRBJ1-1|.|few|TRBV4-1
CASSQGRGMNTEAFF
TGCGCCAGCAGCCAAGGAAGAGGGATGAACACTGAAGCTTTCTTT
>TRBJ2-7|TRBD1|.|TRBV12-3/TRBV12-4
CASRGQGANEQYF
TGTGCCAGCAGAGGACAGGGGGCCAACGAGCAGTACTTC
>TRBJ2-3|.|.|TRBV2
CASSVGQTSTDTQYF
TGTGCCAGCAGTGTCGGTCAGACTAGCACAGATACGCAGTATTTT
>TRBJ2-7|TRBD2|.|TRBV20-1
CSAVGLAGIHEQYF
TGCAGTGCCGTAGGACTAGCGGGCATTCACGAGCAGTACTTC
>TRBJ1-4|TRBD1|many|TRBV12-3/TRBV12-4
CASSPGQGITNEKLFF
TGTGCCAGCAGTCCGGGACAGGGGATAACTAATGAAAAACTGTTTTTT
>TRBJ2-7|.|many|TRBV28
CASSSDSPSSYEQYF
TGTGCCAGCAGTTCGGACAGCCCCAGCTCCTACGAGCAGTACTTC
>TRBJ2-3|.|few|TRBV6-1
CASTPGDSDTQYF
TGTGCCAGCACCCCAGGGGATTCAGATACGCAGTATTTT
>TRBJ1-5|.|.|TRBV20-1
CSATPRGTSNQPQHF
TGCAGTGCCACCCCCCGGGGGACCAGCAATCAGCCCCAGCATTTT
>TRBJ2-3|TRBD2|.|TRBV6-2/TRBV6-3
CASSRPSGITDTQYF
TGTGCCAGCAGCCGACCTAGCGGCATCACAGATACGCAGTATTTT
>TRBJ2-5|.|.|TRBV20-1
CSARVGGGKETQYF
TGCAGTGCTAGAGTTGGAGGGGGTAAAGAGACCCAGTACTTC